Reported below is one T cell receptor (beta chain). Different DNA sequences within this sample yield the same CDR3. This record comes from a study of Ad26.COV2.S vaccination and SARS-CoV-2 variants. The CDR3 contains 13 residues. V shed 5 bases and J shed 3 bases, with 11 bases lying between them. Assay: immunoSEQ multiplex PCR; the TCRdb copy retains only in-frame clones and omits some. The sample yields 300,000 to 400,000 clones, 92% seen once. The specimen comprised peripheral blood, sampled after recovery from COVID-19. The chain carries TRBV12-3 or TRBV12-4 and TRBJ2-7; D may be TRBD1 (5 bases). This receptor was identified in a human donor who had recovered from COVID-19. CDR3 bases: TGTGCCAGCAGTCTGGGCAGGGTCTACGAGCAGTACTTC. Protein sequence: CASSLGRVYEQYF.